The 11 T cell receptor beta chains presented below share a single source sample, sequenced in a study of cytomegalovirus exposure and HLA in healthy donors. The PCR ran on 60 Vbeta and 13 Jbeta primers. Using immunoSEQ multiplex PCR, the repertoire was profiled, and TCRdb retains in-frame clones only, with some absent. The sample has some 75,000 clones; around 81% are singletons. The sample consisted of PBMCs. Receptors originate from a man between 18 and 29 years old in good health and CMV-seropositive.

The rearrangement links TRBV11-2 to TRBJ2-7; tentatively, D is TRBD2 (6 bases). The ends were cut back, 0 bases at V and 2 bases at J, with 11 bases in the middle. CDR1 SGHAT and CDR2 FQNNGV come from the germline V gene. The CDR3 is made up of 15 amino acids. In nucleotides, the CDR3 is TGTGCCAGCAGCTTAGATCGATCGGGGGCCTACGAGCAGTACTTC. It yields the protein CASSLDRSGAYEQYF.

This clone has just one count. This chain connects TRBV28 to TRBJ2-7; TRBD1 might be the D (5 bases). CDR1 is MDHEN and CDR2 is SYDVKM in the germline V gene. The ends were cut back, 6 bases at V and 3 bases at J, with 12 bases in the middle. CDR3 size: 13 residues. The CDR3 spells CASSTGPLYEQYF. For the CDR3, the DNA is TGTGCCAGCAGCACAGGTCCCCTCTACGAGCAGTACTTC.

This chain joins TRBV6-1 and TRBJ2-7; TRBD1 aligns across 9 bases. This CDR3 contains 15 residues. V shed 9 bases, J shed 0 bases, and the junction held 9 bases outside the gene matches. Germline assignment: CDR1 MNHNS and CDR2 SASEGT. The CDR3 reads CASTLGQGISYEQYF. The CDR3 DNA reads TGTGCCAGTACTTTAGGACAGGGGATCTCCTACGAGCAGTACTTC.

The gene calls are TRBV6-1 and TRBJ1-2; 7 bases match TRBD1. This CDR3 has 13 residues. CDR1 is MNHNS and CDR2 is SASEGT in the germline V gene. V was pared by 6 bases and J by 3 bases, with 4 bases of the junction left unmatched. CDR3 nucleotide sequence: TGTGCCAGCAGCGACAGGGATGACTATGGCTACACCTTC. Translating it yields CASSDRDDYGYTF.

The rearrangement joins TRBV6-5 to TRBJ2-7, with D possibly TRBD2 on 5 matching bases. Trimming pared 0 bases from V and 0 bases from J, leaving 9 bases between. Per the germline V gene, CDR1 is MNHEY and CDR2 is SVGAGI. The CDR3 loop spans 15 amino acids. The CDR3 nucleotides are TGTGCCAGCAGTTACTCAGGCGGGTCCTCCTACGAGCAGTACTTC. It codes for CASSYSGGSSYEQYF.

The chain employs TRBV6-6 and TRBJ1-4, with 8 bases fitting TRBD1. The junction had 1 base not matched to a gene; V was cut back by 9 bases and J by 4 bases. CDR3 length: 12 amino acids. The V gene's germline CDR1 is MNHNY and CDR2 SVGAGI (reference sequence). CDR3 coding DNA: TGTGCCAGGGACAGGGTTAATGAAAAACTGTTTTTT. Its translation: CARDRVNEKLFF.

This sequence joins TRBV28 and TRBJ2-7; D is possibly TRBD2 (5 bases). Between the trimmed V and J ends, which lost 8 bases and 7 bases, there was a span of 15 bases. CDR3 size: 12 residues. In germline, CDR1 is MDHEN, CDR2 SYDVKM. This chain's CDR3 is CASHEGPGEQYF. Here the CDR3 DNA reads TGTGCCAGCCATGAGGGCCCCGGGGAGCAGTACTTC.

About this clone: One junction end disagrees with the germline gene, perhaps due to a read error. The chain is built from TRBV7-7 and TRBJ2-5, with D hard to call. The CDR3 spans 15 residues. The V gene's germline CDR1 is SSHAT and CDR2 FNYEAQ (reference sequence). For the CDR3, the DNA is TGTGCTAGCAGCTTATTCAGGAATGACCAAGAGACCCAGTACTTC. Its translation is CASSLFRNDQETQYF.

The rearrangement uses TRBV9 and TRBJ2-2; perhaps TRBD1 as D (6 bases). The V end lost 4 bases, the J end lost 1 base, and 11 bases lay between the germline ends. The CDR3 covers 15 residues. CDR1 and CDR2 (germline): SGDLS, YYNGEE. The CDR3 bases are TGTGCCAGCAGCATTGGACAGCTGAACACCGGGGAGCTGTTTTTT. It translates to CASSIGQLNTGELFF.

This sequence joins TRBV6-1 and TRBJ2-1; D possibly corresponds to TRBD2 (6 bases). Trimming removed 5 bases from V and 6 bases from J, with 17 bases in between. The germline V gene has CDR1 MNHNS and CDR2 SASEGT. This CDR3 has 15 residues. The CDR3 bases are TGTGCCAGCAGTTTCCCGCGGGATCTCGGCAATGAGCAGTTCTTC. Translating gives CASSFPRDLGNEQFF.

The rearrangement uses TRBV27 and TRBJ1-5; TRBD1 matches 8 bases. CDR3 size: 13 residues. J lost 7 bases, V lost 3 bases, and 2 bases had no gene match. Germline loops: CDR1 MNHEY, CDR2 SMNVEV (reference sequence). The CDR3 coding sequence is TGTGCCAGCAGTTTCAACAGGGGGCAGCCCCAGCATTTT. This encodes CASSFNRGQPQHF.